Sequencing of this T cell receptor (beta chain) was carried out in a study of blood T cell repertoires in COVID-19. Study details: Sites in the United States, Italy and Spain provided acute and convalescent COVID-19 samples. From T cells, B-cell-depleted T cells, or PBMCs came the material, which was cDNA or gDNA.

Authors' processing steps: Using reference gene primer amplification, nucleated cell counts were estimated. Libraries were prepared by immunoSEQ multiplex PCR; TCRdb keeps only in-frame clonotypes and omits some of them. That table is the source of V, J and clone size, and D and trimming were worked out from the DNA. The profile shows some 200,000 clones, approximately 84% of them singletons. CDR3 length equals 13 residues. Germline CDR1 MNHNY, CDR2 SVGAGI (reference sequence). The J segment lost 5 bases and the V segment lost 6 bases, leaving 4 bases of the junction unmatched. The source is a woman between 25 and 40 years old who had recovered from COVID-19. The material sequenced was peripheral blood. The rearrangement links TRBV6-6 to TRBJ2-7, with 10 bases that match TRBD1. This CDR3 reads CASRDRGPDEQYF. CDR3 coding DNA: TGTGCCAGCAGAGACAGGGGGCCAGACGAGCAGTACTTC.